A single sample gave rise to the 19 T cell receptor beta chains below, sequenced in a study of blood T cell repertoires in COVID-19. Assay: immunoSEQ multiplex PCR; the TCRdb copy retains only in-frame clones and omits some. The sample contains tens of thousands of clones, around 83% of which appear only once. The sequencing input was peripheral blood. Receptors were obtained from a human donor in a cohort sampled during active or convalescent COVID-19.

This chain joins TRBV18 and TRBJ2-2; 8 bases fit TRBD2. The CDR3 loop spans 17 amino acids. V shed 5 bases and J 2 bases; nucleotides not matched to a gene: 10. In germline, CDR1 is KGHSH, CDR2 LQKENI. DNA for the CDR3: TGTGCCAGCTCAGTGGTAGCGGGGCCGCATAACACCGGGGAGCTGTTTTTT. Amino acids: CASSVVAGPHNTGELFF.

The chain joins TRBV21-1 to TRBJ2-7; the table names TRBD1, a call not compared with the DNA. TRBV21-1 is a recognized pseudogene. This CDR3 spans 11 amino acids. The DNA for the CDR3 is TGTGCCAGCAGTCCCATGTACGAGCAGTACTTC. It encodes CASSPMYEQYF.

The genes are TRBV5-4 and TRBJ2-1; TRBD2 agrees at 9 bases. The CDR3 has 15 residues. Germline CDR1 is SGHNT and CDR2 is YYREEE (reference sequence). Trimming removed 6 bases from V and 9 bases from J; junction bases left unmatched: 13. CDR3 region: CASTPGRRGGAEQFF. DNA for the CDR3: TGTGCCAGCACCCCCGGCCGGCGGGGGGGCGCTGAGCAGTTCTTC.

J is TRBJ1-1 and V is TRBV5-8; tentatively, D is TRBD1 (6 bases). The CDR3 is 12 amino acids. In germline, CDR1 is SGHTS, CDR2 YDEGEE. V gave up 5 bases and J gave up 11 bases, with 16 bases separating them. The CDR3, as DNA: TGTGCCAGCAGTGGGATCAGGGGAGTGGCTTTCTTT. Amino acids: CASSGIRGVAFF.

This clone occurred a few times. The DNA of the CDR3 is TGCGCCAGCAGCCCACGACGGGACAGGGGTCAGCGGGAAAAACTGTTTTTT. Its translation is CASSPRRDRGQREKLFF. This rearrangement joins TRBV4-3 to TRBJ1-4; 10 nucleotides align to TRBD1. The CDR3 extends over 17 amino acids. Trimming cost V 4 bases and J 8 bases; bases outside gene matches: 13. Germline CDR1 reads LGHNA; CDR2 reads YSLEER.

The chain joins TRBV3-1 (or the pseudogene TRBV3-2) to TRBJ1-3, with D uncertain. Germline CDR1 is LGHDT and CDR2 is YNNKEL (reference sequence). The CDR3 extends over 14 amino acids. Between the trimmed V and J ends, which lost 5 bases and 2 bases, there was a span of 10 bases. Here the CDR3 reads CASSLRVAGNTIYF. The CDR3 DNA is TGTGCCAGCAGCTTGAGGGTTGCTGGAAACACCATATATTTT.

CDR3 coding DNA: TGTGCCAGCAGTTTCTCCCGGACAGTCGACTACGAGCAGTACTTC. This gives the protein CASSFSRTVDYEQYF. The rearrangement links TRBV6-5 to TRBJ2-7; TRBD1 might be the D (6 bases). Trimming removed 4 bases at V and 3 bases at J, with 16 bases between. The CDR3 loop spans 15 amino acids. Looked up from germline, CDR1 is MNHEY and CDR2 is SVGAGI.

The chain recombines TRBV12-3 or TRBV12-4 with TRBJ1-1; 8 bases fit TRBD1. The trim removed 5 bases at V and 4 bases at J, leaving 0 bases unmatched. This CDR3 has 12 amino acids. DNA for the CDR3: TGTGCCAGCAGTACAGGGGGCACTGAAGCTTTCTTT. Translated, it gives CASSTGGTEAFF.

The chain recombines TRBV3-1 (or the pseudogene TRBV3-2) with TRBJ2-2; 9 bases line up with TRBD1. The V segment lost 4 bases and the J segment 0 bases; nucleotides outside the gene matches: 9. Looked up from germline, CDR1 is LGHDT and CDR2 is YNNKEL (reference sequence). CDR3 length equals 18 residues. CDR3 DNA: TGTGCCAGCAGCCTCCGGTCCGGACAGGGGACGAACACCGGGGAGCTGTTTTTT. It translates to CASSLRSGQGTNTGELFF.

The rearrangement uses TRBV11-3 and TRBJ2-3, with 7 bases aligning to TRBD1. This CDR3 has 17 amino acids. J was trimmed by 3 bases and V by 5 bases; bases with no gene match: 14. CDR1 is SGHNT and CDR2 is YENEEA in the germline V gene. The CDR3 coding sequence is TGTGCCAGCAGCCTAAACCGACAGGGTTGGGGGACAGATACGCAGTATTTT. Translating it yields CASSLNRQGWGTDTQYF.

The chain joins TRBV19 to TRBJ1-5; D uncertain. Germline V gives CDR1 LNHDA, CDR2 SQIVND (reference sequence). Trimming took off 5 bases at V and 7 bases at J, with 9 bases between the two ends. CDR3 length: 12 residues. The CDR3 DNA sequence: TGTGCCAGTAGTGCCTTCGGGCAGCCCCAGCATTTT. It codes for CASSAFGQPQHF.

V and J are TRBV5-4 and TRBJ2-2; 8 bases align to TRBD2. Germline V CDR1 and CDR2: SGHNT, YYREEE (reference sequence). The trim removed 2 bases at V and 4 bases at J, leaving 13 bases unmatched. This CDR3 is built from 18 residues. The CDR3 DNA follows: TGTGCCAGCAGCTTCGGACTAGCACCCCGCAAGGGCACCGGGGAGCTGTTTTTT. Protein sequence: CASSFGLAPRKGTGELFF.

The J gene is TRBJ1-4, the V gene TRBV6-5, with 7 nucleotides matching TRBD1. After removal of 4 bases from V and 7 bases from J, the junction contained 9 bases not matched to a gene. The CDR3 totals 15 residues. Germline assignment: CDR1 MNHEY and CDR2 SVGAGI. CDR3 bases: TGTGCCAGCAGTTTCACCGGGACAGTTGTTGAAAAACTGTTTTTT. It encodes CASSFTGTVVEKLFF.

The J gene is TRBJ1-4, the V gene TRBV7-9; 10 bases line up with TRBD1. Germline CDR1 reads SEHNR; CDR2 reads FQNEAQ (reference sequence). Trimming cost V 5 bases and J 3 bases; bases outside gene matches: 3. The CDR3 sequence is 15 residues long. The CDR3 sequence is CASSTGQGANEKLFF. As DNA, the CDR3 is TGTGCCAGCAGCACAGGACAGGGGGCTAATGAAAAACTGTTTTTT.

The rearrangement joins TRBV2 to TRBJ2-3; D unresolved. CDR3 length equals 16 residues. V was cut by 7 bases and J by 0 bases, with 17 bases left in between. Germline loops: CDR1 SNHLY, CDR2 FYNNEI. This CDR3 reads CASIVLVGFSTDTQYF. For the CDR3, the DNA is TGTGCCAGCATTGTCCTTGTGGGCTTTAGCACAGATACGCAGTATTTT. The full variable domain, its missing parts supplied by reference TRBV2 and TRBJ2-3, is EPEVTQTPSHQVTQMGQEVILRCVPISNHLYFYWYRQILGQKVEFLVSFYNNEISEKSEIFDDQFSVERPDGSNFTLKIRSTKLEDSAMYFCASIVLVGFSTDTQYFGPGTRLTVL.

The gene calls are TRBV2 and TRBJ1-2, with D maybe TRBD1 (6 bases). CDR1 is SNHLY and CDR2 is FYNNEI in the germline V gene. The length of the CDR3 is 11 residues. Deletions cut 8 bases from V and 5 bases from J, with 9 bases between. CDR3 sequence reads: CASGDIYGYTF. As DNA, the CDR3 is TGTGCCAGCGGGGACATTTATGGCTACACCTTC.

The genes are TRBV19 and TRBJ1-5; D perhaps matches TRBD1 (5 bases). Germline V gene sequence: CDR1 LNHDA, CDR2 SQIVND (reference sequence). CDR3 length equals 17 residues. Trimming cost V 0 bases and J 0 bases, with 12 bases left between them. The DNA of the CDR3 is TGTGCCAGTAGTATAGATCTGGGGGGAACTAGCAATCAGCCCCAGCATTTT. Amino acid sequence: CASSIDLGGTSNQPQHF.

This rearrangement joins TRBV11-3 to TRBJ2-3; 12 nucleotides match TRBD2. This CDR3 comprises 15 residues. The germline CDR1 and CDR2 sequences are SGHNT and YENEEA. The J segment lost 3 bases and the V segment lost 5 bases, leaving 3 bases of the junction unmatched. CDR3 in amino acids: CASSRGTSGTDTQYF. Here the CDR3 DNA reads TGTGCCAGCAGCCGCGGGACTAGCGGGACAGATACGCAGTATTTT.

This chain uses TRBV19 with TRBJ2-2; 10 nucleotides match TRBD1. Trimming took 6 bases from V and 8 from J; bases not matched to a gene: 12. The germline gives CDR1 LNHDA, CDR2 SQIVND (reference sequence). This CDR3 has 16 residues. The CDR3 sequence is CASSKPGTGVFGELFF. The CDR3 DNA is TGTGCCAGTAGCAAACCCGGGACAGGGGTGTTTGGGGAGCTGTTTTTT.